Shown below are 27 T cell receptor beta chains from a single sample sequenced in a study of T cells expressing NK-cell markers. TCRdb reanalyzed the 5' RACE reads and collapses them to one entry per CDR3 protein, without DNA. Its table records 550,000 or so distinct CDR3 sequences. The sequencing sample was made of blood T cells: a sorted CD56 or NKG2C T cell subset, CD4+ or CD8+ T cells, or bulk PBMC T cells (not recorded which). The receptor set was obtained from a man aged 18-30 years in good health.

V usage is TRBV28 and J usage is TRBJ1-2; TCRdb picks TRBD1, but there is no DNA to check that call. This CDR3 comprises 15 residues. In germline, CDR1 is MDHEN, CDR2 SYDVKM. This chain's CDR3 is CASSLPGTDYYGYTF.

The CDR3 loop reads CATSREGRTGELFF. The gene calls are TRBV24-1 and TRBJ2-2; TCRdb indicates TRBD2, and absent DNA this call remains unverified. Germline V CDR1 and CDR2: KGHDR, SFDVKD. The CDR3 is made up of 14 amino acids.

The chain carries TRBV5-1 and TRBJ2-1; the TRBD2 assignment by TCRdb is unverifiable without DNA. The germline CDR1 and CDR2 sequences are SGHRS and YFSETQ. The CDR3 spans 15 residues. CDR3 region: CASSWEERGQNEQFF.

The chain links TRBV12-3 or TRBV12-4 to TRBJ1-2; there is no DNA to check the TCRdb D call of TRBD1. The CDR3 is 14 amino acids. CDR3 amino acids: CASSSQQGLDGYTF.

The V and J genes are TRBV24-1 and TRBJ2-5; TCRdb outputs TRBD2, but without DNA this stays unchecked. The germline gives CDR1 KGHDR, CDR2 SFDVKD. The CDR3 spans 15 residues. CDR3 sequence reads: CATSDPRGAVETQYF.

The chain has TRBV10-2 and TRBJ2-3; TCRdb indicates TRBD2, and absent DNA this call remains unverified. CDR3 size: 16 residues. The germline CDR1 and CDR2 sequences are WSHSY and SAAADI. The CDR3 spells CASSYTSGSLGDTQYF.

The V gene is TRBV28, the J gene TRBJ2-5. The CDR3 length is 14 residues. Germline-derived CDR1 and CDR2 are MDHEN and SYDVKM. CDR3 loop: CASSLTGPTETQYF.

V gene TRBV29-1 combines with J gene TRBJ1-2. Germline CDR1 reads SQVTM; CDR2 reads ANQGSEA. The CDR3 extends over 12 amino acids. CDR3 sequence: CSVAVAFYGYTF.

The chain is built from TRBV20-1 and TRBJ2-3; TCRdb proposes TRBD2, but this gene call is untestable without DNA. The CDR3 has 16 residues. From germline, CDR1 is DFQATT and CDR2 SNEGSKA (reference sequence). CDR3 loop: CSARLGLAGGSDTQYF.

This CDR3 is CASRGTGLMNTEAFF. The chain recombines TRBV6-1 with TRBJ1-1; TCRdb names TRBD1, which stays unverified in the absence of DNA. The germline V gene encodes CDR1 MNHNS and CDR2 SASEGT. The CDR3 is made up of 15 amino acids.

V usage is TRBV11-2 and J usage is TRBJ2-2; TCRdb names TRBD2, which stays unverified in the absence of DNA. The CDR3 consists of 16 residues. Per germline, CDR1 SGHAT and CDR2 FQNNGV. The CDR3 loop reads CASSFRRTPINGELFF.

V usage is TRBV7-9 and J usage is TRBJ1-2. The CDR3 is 16 residues long. Looked up from germline, CDR1 is SEHNR and CDR2 is FQNEAQ (reference sequence). The CDR3 here is CASSLTLGDPTYGYTF.

The V and J genes are TRBV28 and TRBJ2-1; lacking DNA, the TRBD2 call made by TCRdb goes unchecked. Germline V gene data show CDR1 as MDHEN and CDR2 as SYDVKM. This CDR3 region has 14 residues. CDR3 residues: CASSPRTSRNEQFF.

The chain recombines TRBV10-3 with TRBJ2-3; checking the TCRdb D call of TRBD2 is not possible without DNA. This CDR3 is built from 15 residues. CDR1 ENHRY and CDR2 SYGVKD come from the germline V gene. The CDR3 region is CATHEPREEPDTQYF.

V and J are TRBV20-1 and TRBJ1-2; the TCRdb D gene call, TRBD1, has no DNA to confirm it. Looked up from germline, CDR1 is DFQATT and CDR2 is SNEGSKA (reference sequence). The CDR3 totals 15 residues. CDR3 amino acids: CSARDHSQGSYGYTF.

The CDR3 sequence: CASSFFGTGELFF. The rearrangement joins TRBV7-9 to TRBJ2-2. The germline V gene has CDR1 SEHNR and CDR2 FQNEAQ (reference sequence). The CDR3 has 13 amino acids.

The chain is built from TRBV5-6 and TRBJ2-7; the D call of TRBD2 rests on TCRdb alone, since no DNA is present to check it. Germline V gene lookup returns CDR1 SGHDT and CDR2 YYEEEE. The CDR3 runs 18 residues. The CDR3 loop reads CASSDAGGPLVEHYEQYF.

The chain's CDR3 is CSAKPAGQGDTEAFF. The genes are TRBV20-1 and TRBJ1-1; TCRdb picks TRBD1, but there is no DNA to check that call. Germline V CDR1 and CDR2: DFQATT, SNEGSKA (reference sequence). The length of the CDR3 is 15 residues.

The chain has TRBV28 and TRBJ2-7; TCRdb reports TRBD1, a call that lacks DNA to check it against. Germline V gives CDR1 MDHEN, CDR2 SYDVKM. This CDR3 spans 15 amino acids. CDR3 amino acids: CASSLETGGFYEQYF.

The chain uses TRBV28 and TRBJ1-1; there is no DNA to check the TCRdb D call of TRBD1. The CDR3 length is 12 residues. Germline values: CDR1 MDHEN, CDR2 SYDVKM. The CDR3 sequence: CASYSGATEAFF.

V and J are TRBV12-3 or TRBV12-4 and TRBJ2-3; the TRBD2 assignment by TCRdb is unverifiable without DNA. This CDR3 comprises 14 residues. Here the CDR3 reads CASSGLAGTDTQYF.

The genes are TRBV9 and TRBJ2-6; TCRdb lists TRBD1, though no DNA is available to test this call. CDR1 is SGDLS, CDR2 YYNGEE, per germline. The CDR3 runs 17 residues. The CDR3 sequence is CASSVELVGTGANVLTF. Supplemented by reference TRBV9 and TRBJ2-6, the full variable domain reads DSGVTQTPKHLITATGQRVTLRCSPRSGDLSVYWYQQSLDQGLQFLIQYYNGEERAKGNILERFSAQQFPDLHSELNLSSLELGDSALYFCASSVELVGTGANVLTFGAGSRLTVL.

This rearrangement joins TRBV7-6 to TRBJ1-1; TCRdb selects TRBD1, and the lack of DNA leaves this call unchecked. The length of the CDR3 is 17 residues. Germline CDR1 is SGHVS and CDR2 is FNYEAQ. The CDR3: CASSRYVGTRDDTEAFF.

The chain has TRBV12-3 or TRBV12-4 and TRBJ2-2; the TCRdb D gene call, TRBD1, has no DNA to confirm it. This CDR3 has 13 amino acids. Here the CDR3 reads CASNNRRSGELFF.

The chain employs TRBV5-1 and TRBJ1-2; lacking DNA, the TRBD1 call made by TCRdb goes unchecked. Germline CDR1 is SGHRS and CDR2 is YFSETQ. This CDR3 has 15 residues. This chain's CDR3 is CASSRGQSTNYGYTF.

This sequence joins TRBV20-1 and TRBJ2-1; TCRdb outputs TRBD1, but without DNA this stays unchecked. Germline-derived CDR1 and CDR2 are DFQATT and SNEGSKA (reference sequence). The CDR3 spans 12 residues. The CDR3 spells CSAREVGQAPFF.

This chain uses TRBV9 with TRBJ2-1; TCRdb proposes TRBD2, but this gene call is untestable without DNA. The germline CDR1 and CDR2 sequences are SGDLS and YYNGEE. The CDR3 runs to 17 residues. Here the CDR3 reads CASSLGGLAGGYNEQFF.